This T cell receptor beta chain is from a study of shared T cell receptors in the human thymus. Sequenced by immunoSEQ multiplex PCR; TCRdb stores in-frame clones only, minus some. This sample carries hundreds of thousands of clones, 88% of them seen once, and the ten largest clones take 0.01%. The data were also submitted as part of a second study, on human thymus T cells. That work adds: Surgeons resected thymus tissue during corrective heart surgery. Thymic and blood repertoires showed apparently biased V and J gene usage. Related research described strongly overlapping thymic repertoires in unrelated people.

This receptor was identified in a boy under two years old with a congenital heart defect. The sample consisted of thymocytes.

The chain's CDR3 is CASSPHRGPSYGYTF. The CDR3 nucleotides read TGTGCCAGCAGTCCCCACAGGGGACCCTCTTATGGCTACACCTTC. The V and J genes are TRBV28 and TRBJ1-2; TRBD1 matches at 7 bases. The CDR3 totals 15 residues. V lost 5 bases and J lost 5; bases outside the gene matches: 11. CDR1 and CDR2 from the germline V gene are MDHEN and SYDVKM.